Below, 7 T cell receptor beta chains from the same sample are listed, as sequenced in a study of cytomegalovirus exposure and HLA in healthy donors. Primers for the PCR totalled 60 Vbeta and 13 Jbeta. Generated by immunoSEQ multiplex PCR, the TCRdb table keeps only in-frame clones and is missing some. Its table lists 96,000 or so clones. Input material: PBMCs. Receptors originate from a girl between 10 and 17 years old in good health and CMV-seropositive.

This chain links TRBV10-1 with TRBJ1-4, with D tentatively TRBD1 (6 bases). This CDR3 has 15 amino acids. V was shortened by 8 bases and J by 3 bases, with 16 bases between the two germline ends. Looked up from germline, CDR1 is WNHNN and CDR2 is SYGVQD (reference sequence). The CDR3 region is CASGPTGTSNEKLFF. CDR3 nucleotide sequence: TGCGCCAGCGGACCAACAGGGACGTCTAATGAAAAACTGTTTTTT.

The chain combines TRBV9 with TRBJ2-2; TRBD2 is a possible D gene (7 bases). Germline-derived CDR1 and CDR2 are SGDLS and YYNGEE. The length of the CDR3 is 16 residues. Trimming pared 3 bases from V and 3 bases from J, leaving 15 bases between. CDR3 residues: CASSAWGGADTGELFF. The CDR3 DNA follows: TGTGCCAGCAGCGCGTGGGGGGGGGCCGACACCGGGGAGCTGTTTTTT.

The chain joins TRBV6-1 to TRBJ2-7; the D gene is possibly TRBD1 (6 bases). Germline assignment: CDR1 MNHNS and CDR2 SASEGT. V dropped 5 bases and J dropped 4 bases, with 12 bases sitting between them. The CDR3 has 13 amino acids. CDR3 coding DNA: TGTGCCAGCAGTATACGGGACAAATACGAGCAGTACGTC. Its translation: CASSIRDKYEQYV.

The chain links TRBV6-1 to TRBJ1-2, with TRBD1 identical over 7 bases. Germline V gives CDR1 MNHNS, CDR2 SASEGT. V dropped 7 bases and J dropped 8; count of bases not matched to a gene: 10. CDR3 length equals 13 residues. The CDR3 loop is CASTVQGFGGYTF. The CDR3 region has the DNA TGTGCCAGCACTGTACAGGGGTTTGGGGGCTACACCTTC.

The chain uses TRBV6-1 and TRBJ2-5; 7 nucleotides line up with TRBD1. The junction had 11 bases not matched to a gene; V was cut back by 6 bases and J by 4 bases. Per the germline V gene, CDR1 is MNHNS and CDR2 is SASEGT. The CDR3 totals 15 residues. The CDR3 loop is CASSDTGEIGETQYF. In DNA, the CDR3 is TGTGCCAGCAGCGATACAGGGGAGATTGGAGAGACCCAGTACTTC.

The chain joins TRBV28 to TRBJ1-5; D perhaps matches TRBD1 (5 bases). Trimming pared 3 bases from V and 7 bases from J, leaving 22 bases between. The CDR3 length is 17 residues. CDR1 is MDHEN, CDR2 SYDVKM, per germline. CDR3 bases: TGTGCCAGCAGTTTTAAAATAAGGGGTGGTCATGGACAGCCCCAGCATTTT. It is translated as CASSFKIRGGHGQPQHF.

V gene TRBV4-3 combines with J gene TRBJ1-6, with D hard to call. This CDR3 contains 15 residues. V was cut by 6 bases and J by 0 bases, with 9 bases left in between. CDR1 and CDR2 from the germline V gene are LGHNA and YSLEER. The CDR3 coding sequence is TGCGCCAGCAGTCCCTTGAGCTCCTATAATTCACCCCTCCACTTT. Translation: CASSPLSSYNSPLHF.